The clone carrying this T cell receptor (beta chain) has at least ten counts. Its antigen is still unknown. The sample is drawn from a study of HIV-infected patients and healthy controls. V was clipped by 1 base and J by 0 bases, with 7 bases between them. Germline-derived CDR1 and CDR2 are SEHNR and FQNEAQ (reference sequence). CDR3 length equals 15 residues. cDNA was made from approximately 0.55 ug RNA using alpha and beta constant primers. Using multiplexing indices, alpha and beta chain libraries were generated apart by chain-specific third strand synthesis. Priming off the SP2 site generated the second strand. Each CDR3 protein is one row after TCRdb ran MiXCR on the 5' RACE reads. The table records 7,000 to 8,500 distinct CDR3 sequences, around 8.3% of them present only once. Whole blood was used without fractionation, so all unsorted peripheral T cells were included. Study-wide results and caveats: Healthy controls carried many MAIT alpha-chain CDR3s, while HIV+ repertoires had few. The seeming recovery of the Gini index after therapy in HIV-infected patients vanished in size-matched data.

The chain links TRBV7-9 to TRBJ1-3; no reliable D call. This sequence originates from an adult with HIV infection. The sequencing here drew on blood, taken before antiretroviral therapy. The CDR3 coding sequence is TGTGCCAGCAGCTTAGTTCCGGACTCTGGAAACACCATATATTTT. This translates into CASSLVPDSGNTIYF.